This TCR beta chain came from a study of T cell repertoires in cytomegalovirus infection. The study, taken as a whole, reports: Across the ex vivo response, the dominant clonotypes were HLA-C-restricted CMV-specific TCR beta clonotypes. Accumulated public TCR beta family frequency recognized individuals carrying CMV together with the relevant HLA.

This clonotype was picked up many times. Its specificity is unknown. Using its own MiXCR run on the reads, TCRdb lists one record per CDR3 protein. Counted here are more than 150,000 distinct CDR3 sequences, about 20% occurring once; the ten biggest clones make up 2.5% to 3%. Trimming at V came to 5 bases and at J to 12 bases, leaving 10 bases not matched to a gene. This CDR3 is built from 13 residues. Germline CDR1 reads MNHNS; CDR2 reads SASEGT. The material sequenced was PBMCs. The receptor's source is a human donor in good health (CMV status not recorded). Some clones in this sample may be carry-over from other donors' samples. The chain links TRBV6-1 to TRBJ2-1; 7 bases line up with TRBD2. For the CDR3, the DNA is TGTGCCAGCAGTCCCGCCAGCGGGATAACGCAGTTCTTC. Translated: CASSPASGITQFF.